The TCR beta chain described here comes from a study of T cells in Graves' hyperthyroidism and ophthalmopathy. Each diagnosis drew on symptoms, thyroxine, TRAb, thyroid ultrasound and orbital computed tomography findings. From less than 13 ml of fresh peripheral blood, PBMCs were isolated. This clonotype showed up many times. V lost 4 bases to trimming and J lost 4 bases; unmatched junction nucleotides: 9. CDR3 size: 15 residues. CDR1 and CDR2 (germline): SGHAT, FQNNGV. Researchers took RNA transcripts and amplified the TCR beta CDR3 regions from them. HTBI primers drove first-round RT-PCR of the TCR CDR3. MiXCR, applied by TCRdb to the multiplex PCR reads, yields one record per CDR3 protein. Among 250,000 to 350,000 distinct CDR3 sequences listed, about 15% were seen once.

The clonotype was recovered from a man aged 25-40 years with Graves' hyperthyroidism. Input material: blood. This chain uses TRBV11-2 with TRBJ2-7, with 8 bases lining up with TRBD1. The CDR3 bases are TGTGCCAGCAGCTCCCGGTGGAGACAGGGGTACGAGCAGTACTTC. As protein: CASSSRWRQGYEQYF. The whole variable domain, filled in from reference TRBV11-2 and TRBJ2-7, reads EAGVAQSPRYKIIEKRQSVAFWCNPISGHATLYWYQQILGQGPKLLIQFQNNGVVDDSQLPKDRFSAERLKGVDSTLKIQPAKLEDSAVYLCASSSRWRQGYEQYFGPGTRLTVT.